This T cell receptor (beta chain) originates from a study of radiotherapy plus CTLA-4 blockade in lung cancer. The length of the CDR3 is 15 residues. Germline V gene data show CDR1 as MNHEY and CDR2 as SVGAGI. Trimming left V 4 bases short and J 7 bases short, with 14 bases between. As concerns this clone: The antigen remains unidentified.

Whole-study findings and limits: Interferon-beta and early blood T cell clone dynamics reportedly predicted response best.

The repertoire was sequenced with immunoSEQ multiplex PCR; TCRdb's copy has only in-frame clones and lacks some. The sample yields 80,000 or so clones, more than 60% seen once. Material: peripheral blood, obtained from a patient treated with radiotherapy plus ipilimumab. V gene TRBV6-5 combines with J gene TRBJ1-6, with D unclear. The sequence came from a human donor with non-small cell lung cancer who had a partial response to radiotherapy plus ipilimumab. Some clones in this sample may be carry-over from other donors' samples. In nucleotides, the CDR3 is TGTGCCAGCAGTTTGGGTCGGAGTGAGAATTCACCCCTCCACTTT. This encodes CASSLGRSENSPLHF.